The text below deals with one TCR beta chain. Its antigen remains undetermined. Per-base quality was not reported, and no clone a single base away is much larger than it. In total, approximately 690 healthy bone marrow donors made up the cohort. At the time of sampling, every cohort member was nominally healthy, though immune exposures that went unrecorded were likely present. The donor was CMV seronegative and belonged to the group of 350 or so seronegative cohort members. Every donor gave a peripheral blood sample, and the peripheral blood mononuclear cells from that sample were used for TCR beta sequencing. Genomic DNA was extracted from the blood cell samples with the Qiagen DNeasy Blood Extraction Kit. Library creation used the immunoSEQ multiplex PCR assay. For the multiplex PCR, a mixture combining 60 forward primers for TCR Vbeta segments and 13 reverse primers for TCR Jbeta segments was used. A multiplex PCR assay on genomic DNA amplified the CDR3 region of rearranged TCR beta genes. The Illumina HiSeq System was used to sequence the amplified TCR beta libraries as 87-base-pair reads. The original pipeline was this. A later analysis counted about 80 million unique TCR beta chains across the 666 repertoires, and approximately 11 million of these chains were shared by at least two donors. Raw reads were error-corrected and collapsed into unique sequences with a nearest-neighbor algorithm that merged closely related sequences to remove PCR and sequencing errors. V, D and J gene segments were assigned by aligning CDR3 sequences to IMGT reference sequences. For a sequence to be retained, at least a six-nucleotide match to both a V gene segment and a J gene segment was required. Rearrangements were called productive when the CDR3 lacked stop codons and stayed in frame with V and J; all others were non-productive. CDR3 was defined by IMGT convention, running from the second conserved V-encoded cysteine to the conserved J-encoded phenylalanine. In an earlier analysis of more than 550 of the donors, sequences lacking an unambiguous match to a single V gene segment were excluded. An earlier analysis of a few hundred of the donors called V segments functional above 56.7% productive rearrangements and segregating when the between-donor standard deviation exceeded 5%. To diagnose cytomegalovirus status from the catalog of TCR beta chain sequences, a statistical classification framework was built. V and J gene assignment, in a later analysis, came from comparing TCR nucleotide sequences with IMGT/GENE-DB human TR gene sequences. A later analysis assigned CDR3 sequences and most-parsimonious VDJ recombination scenarios with the TCRdist pipeline. A later analysis defined each TCR beta chain by its CDR3 amino acid sequence plus V-gene family, and excluded reads lacking a unique V-gene family. As a way to deal with suspected cross-contamination and a sequencing artifact, a later analysis dropped more than 500 nucleotide sequences that were highly shared and had low generation probability. For each public chain, a later analysis derived a clonal expansion index from normalized ranks of inferred template counts within each repertoire. In a later analysis, generation probabilities were computed using a VDJ recombination model fitted to out-of-frame rearrangements, and the results were checked against IGoR. Hypergeometric tests were used in a later analysis to score TCR-TCR, TCR-HLA and TCR-CMV co-occurrence, with a repertoire-size bias correction applied to the TCR pairs. In a later analysis, false discovery rates were estimated by permuting HLA or CMV assignments 20 times. In a later analysis, co-occurring TCRs were grouped using DBSCAN, and TCRdist sequence similarity was added for clustering within HLA-allele-positive subsets. For co-occurrence clustering, repertoires with fewer than 30,000 or more than 120,000 public chains were excluded, along with five or six repertoires with anomalous nucleotide sharing. TCRdb took over this immuneACCESS table, retaining in-frame rearrangements with V and J assigned. Such tables are incomplete; in checked studies, under half of the missing clones stem from an unresolved V gene, and the remainder is unexplained. V, J and clone size are those of that table, while D and trimming were read from the DNA. The sample contains approximately 58,000 clones, about 80% of them found a single time. Clones ranked in the top ten supply 4.3% of the sample.

The germline V gene (reference sequence) specifies PRHDT as CDR1 and FYEKMQ as CDR2. The cysteine opens and the phenylalanine closes a CDR3 of 16 amino acids. The read is trimmed to its CDR3 DNA, 48 bases read in frame from base 1. Compared with germline, V lacks 2 bases and J lacks 2 bases; bases without a gene match: 8. The sample belongs to a study of cytomegalovirus exposure and HLA in healthy donors (dated by TCRdb to about 2017). Some background on the complete study: According to an earlier analysis of 450 to 650 of the donors, about 180 million T cells yielded 117 million unique TCR beta sequences and approximately 300 Gb of sequence data. Roughly 300 gigabases of sequencing data and approximately 85 million unique TCR sequences were included in an early release covering several hundred HLA-typed donors. The genetic ancestry cluster associated with self-reported Caucasian donors included 70% to 85% of the roughly 390 genotyped donors. The study aimed to test whether cataloging public T cell receptors could reveal signatures of past pathogen exposure. The study used immunosequencing to profile the T cell repertoires of under 700 subjects and linked those repertoires to cytomegalovirus serostatus. A separate validation cohort of roughly 130 different subjects was used in addition to the roughly 700-subject first cohort. The study combined high-throughput TCR immunosequencing, statistical association of individual TCRs with disease status, and machine learning to predict cytomegalovirus infection status. A later analysis re-examined previously published TCR beta repertoires from around 670 donors and added high-resolution HLA genotyping to investigate patterns of TCR occurrence. The later analysis used no new phenotypic data to find candidate immune exposures, relying instead on TCR beta sequences and their occurrence across donors. An earlier analysis of about 600 of the donors used high-throughput TCR beta sequencing to judge whether each TCR beta V gene segment behaved as functional or pseudogenic. Donor age, sex, ethnicity and CMV serostatus were collected together with the repertoire data. A later genetic analysis took genome-wide SNP genotypes for about 55% of the roughly 700 donors and used that subset as a discovery cohort. All discovery cohort repertoires had been generated using a single sequencing platform. Both class I and class II loci were covered by HLA typing, at four-digit resolution. The number of donors typed differed by locus, with roughly 629-640 for A, B, C, DRB1 and DQB1, over 500 for DQA1, approximately 570 for DPA1, and some 470 for DPB1. A handful of DR-DQ haplotypes were handled as single units for association and clustering because linkage in the cohort was strong. Among about 390 genotyped donors of the cohort, an average of approximately 250,000 unique TCR beta nucleotide sequences were sequenced per donor, about a sixth of them non-productive.

Broad study findings and their caveats: In a later analysis, most CMV-associated TCR beta chains were found to appear HLA-restricted, with HLA associations seemingly driven largely by CMV exposure. The earlier analysis of approximately 540 of the donors excluded roughly 17 rarely observed V segments, including chromosome 9 orphons, because counts were too low. Some IMGT-functional V segments, including TRBV6-2 and TRBV6-3, could not be told apart with the 87-base-pair reads, so those segments were excluded. A cluster of highly shared sequence variants was judged likely to be a technical artifact of the sequencing pipeline. In a later genetic analysis, fewer N-insertions in productive TCRs were reported among donors in an Asian-associated ancestry cluster than the approximately 630-donor mean. In both the original and validation cohorts, the classifier was reported to diagnose cytomegalovirus status with high specificity and sensitivity. Because HLA typing was unavailable for some donors at each locus, only the typed subset was used in association tests. When HLA alleles, especially DR and DQ, strongly co-occurred, TCR associations were difficult to assign to individual alleles. Roughly uniform sequencing depth across donors was assumed in presence/absence analyses, although this assumption may not hold. CMV serostatus was the only immune exposure information available for the cohort. A later analysis found that TCR association rates varied across HLA loci, with DRB1 alleles showing the most associated TCRs and HLA-C alleles the fewest. A few of the identified cytomegalovirus-associated TCR beta chains were confirmed in vitro to be specific for cytomegalovirus antigens. In a later analysis, 15,000 to 20,000 TCR beta sequences were associated with specific HLA alleles at a false discovery rate of 0.05. A further reported finding was that TCR beta sequences accurately predicted the HLA-A and HLA-B alleles for most subjects in the first cohort. Most TCR sequences were observed very rarely across donors, whereas some public TCRs were present in many individuals. A later genetic analysis associated a missense DCLRE1C variant with V-gene and J-gene trimming of TCR beta chains, and an independent cohort replicated the association. The study listed approximately 160 TCR beta chains as associated with cytomegalovirus. According to a later analysis, parvovirus B19, influenza, CMV and Epstein-Barr virus appeared linked to several top co-occurrence clusters. According to the authors, the approach could potentially be generalized to other disease states and immunological phenotypes. An earlier analysis of approximately 570 of the donors showed that most TCR beta V segments appeared in productive rearrangements either about 87% or about 30% of the time, which broadly matched IMGT annotations. In a later analysis, HLA-associated TCR beta chains were found to be more clonally expanded and to have lower generation probabilities than equally common non-associated chains. Correlated functional status among segregating V segments might reflect linkage disequilibrium, but an unknown experimental factor could not be ruled out. This cohort had only TCR beta chains sequenced, and the lack of alpha or paired-chain data limited which features could be detected.

The sequence was collected from a man aged 25-40 years in good health and CMV-seronegative. Sequences were obtained from PBMCs. Here the chain combines TRBV13 and TRBJ2-7, and 8 junction bases match TRBD1. The bases are TGTGCCAGCAGCTTATCAGGGGGCAGGGCCACCTACGAGCAGTACTTC. This sequence encodes CASSLSGGRATYEQYF.